The present T cell receptor (beta chain) was sequenced within a study of shared clonotypes between healthy human individuals. About the research overall: CD4 naive cells filled three plates per donor, CD4 memory three, CD8 naive two and CD8 memory one. Whole-study results and caveats: Naive subsets typically showed greater estimated richness than memory subsets. Non-shared clonotypes had lower generation probabilities than clonotypes shared by all four sorted-subset donors.

About this clone: The antigen is undetermined.

Genomic DNA of each subset was evenly split across several immunoSEQ plates. This table comes from immunoSEQ multiplex PCR, and its TCRdb copy is limited to in-frame clones, with some not included. The sample has 730,000 or so clones, 60% to 80% seen once. The TCR comes from a woman between 25 and 40 years old in good health. Sequenced: memory CD4+ T cells sorted from blood. Subset reported: CD45RA-negative fraction.

DNA for the CDR3: TGTGCCAGCTCACCTGTCCTAACACATGATGGATACGAGCAGTACTTC. Protein sequence: CASSPVLTHDGYEQYF. The J gene is TRBJ2-7, the V gene TRBV18; unclear D gene. CDR1 KGHSH and CDR2 LQKENI come from the germline V gene. The V and J ends lost 3 bases and 4 bases respectively, with 19 bases between them. This CDR3 has 16 residues.